This T cell receptor beta chain was obtained from a study of blood T cell repertoires in COVID-19. Cohort 3 recovery required two negative PCRs, clearance, or symptom resolution. With 4 bases removed from V and 4 bases from J, the gap between germline ends came to 13 bases. In germline, CDR1 is LNHDA, CDR2 SQIVND (reference sequence). This CDR3 contains 14 residues. Generated by immunoSEQ multiplex PCR, the TCRdb table keeps only in-frame clones and is missing some. Here the sample spans fewer than 450,000 clones, 88% being singletons. The rearrangement uses TRBV19 and TRBJ1-1; the D gene is possibly TRBD1 (5 bases). The source of this sequence is a woman aged 18-29 years who had recovered from COVID-19. The sequenced sample was PBMCs or T cells enriched from blood (not recorded which). The CDR3 DNA sequence: TGTGCCAGTAGTACCCGGGGGGAGGGCACTGAAGCTTTCTTT. This sequence encodes CASSTRGEGTEAFF.